The clone carrying this T cell receptor (beta chain) appeared many times. Patients with other autoimmune diseases, uncontrolled infections, pregnancy or lactation were excluded. In germline, CDR1 is SNHLY, CDR2 FYNNEI. There are 16 residues in the CDR3. V was clipped by 2 bases and J by 2 bases, with 12 bases between them. Researchers took RNA transcripts and amplified TCR beta CDR3 regions from them. Amplification began with first-round RT-PCR using HTBI primers, then second-round multiplex PCR was performed. TCRdb reanalysed the multiplex PCR reads using MiXCR and keeps one entry per CDR3 protein. The sample lists more than 1,000,000 distinct CDR3 sequences; roughly two fifths were seen once. This sample is part of a study of Graves' ophthalmopathy and Graves' hyperthyroidism.

The receptor comes from an adult man with Graves' hyperthyroidism. The sequencing sample was made of peripheral blood or thyroid tissue (not recorded which). The chain employs TRBV2 and TRBJ2-2; D perhaps matches TRBD1 (6 bases). The CDR3 nucleotides read TGTGCCAGCAGTGAACCCAGGGGCCGAAACACCGGGGAGCTGTTTTTT. This gives the protein CASSEPRGRNTGELFF.